These 3 T cell receptor beta chains came from one sample sequenced in a study of shared clonotypes between healthy human individuals. Generated by immunoSEQ multiplex PCR, the TCRdb table keeps only in-frame clones and is missing some. The profile shows about 600,000 clones, around 97% of them singletons. The sample consisted of naive CD4+ T cells sorted from blood. The subset: CD45RA+ positively selected. These receptors all come from a woman under 40 in good health.

The chain links TRBV5-4 to TRBJ2-1; no reliable D call. The ends were cut back, 0 bases at V and 9 bases at J, with 10 bases in the middle. This CDR3 spans 13 amino acids. Germline V gene data show CDR1 as SGHNT and CDR2 as YYREEE (reference sequence). CDR3 nucleotide sequence: TGTGCCAGCAGCTTGGACCGCTTTGGTGAGCAGTTCTTC. Translation: CASSLDRFGEQFF.

The V and J genes are TRBV5-1 and TRBJ1-5; D is possibly TRBD1 (6 bases). The length of the CDR3 is 17 residues. V lost 0 bases, J lost 2 bases, and 15 bases lay in between. CDR1 is SGHRS, CDR2 YFSETQ, per germline. The CDR3 spells CASSLEPLDSGNQPQHF. The CDR3, as DNA: TGCGCCAGCAGCTTGGAGCCGTTGGACAGCGGCAATCAGCCCCAGCATTTT.

CDR3 coding DNA: TGTGCCAGCAGCCATCGACAGGGGGGAATGTCTGGGGCTCAGCCCCAGCATTTT. Its translation: CASSHRQGGMSGAQPQHF. V is TRBV27 and J is TRBJ1-5; TRBD1 agrees at 9 bases. CDR1 and CDR2 from the germline V gene are MNHEY and SMNVEV (reference sequence). The CDR3 loop spans 18 amino acids. V trimming: 6 bases; J trimming: 6 bases; junction bases outside the gene matches: 18.